One sample yielded the 27 T cell receptor beta chains listed below, sequenced in a study of OX40 agonist ivuxolimab in advanced cancers. Libraries were prepared by immunoSEQ multiplex PCR; TCRdb keeps only in-frame clonotypes and omits some of them. The sample yields about 27,000 clones, 65% to 90% seen once. The source was CD4+ or CD8+ T cells sorted from blood, collected in a trial of the OX40 agonist ivuxolimab. The receptors were sampled from an adult with an advanced solid tumor such as melanoma, head and neck, liver or kidney cancer.

J is TRBJ2-2 and V is TRBV9, with TRBD2 matching over 7 bases. The germline V gene encodes CDR1 SGDLS and CDR2 YYNGEE. Germline trimming cut 1 base from V and 1 base from J; bases unmatched to any gene: 7. The CDR3 is made up of 17 amino acids. CDR3 sequence reads: CASSVSRLAENTGELFF. The CDR3 region has the DNA TGTGCCAGCAGCGTATCCCGGCTAGCGGAGAACACCGGGGAGCTGTTTTTT.

The chain couples TRBV7-9 to TRBJ1-1; no clear D. CDR1 is SEHNR, CDR2 FQNEAQ, per germline (reference sequence). The CDR3 extends over 15 amino acids. With 2 bases removed from V and 0 bases from J, the gap between germline ends came to 10 bases. The CDR3 region has the DNA TGTGCCAGCAGCTTAAATGGTCTTCTGAACACTGAAGCTTTCTTT. Translation gives CASSLNGLLNTEAFF.

The chain carries TRBV11-2 and TRBJ1-4; maybe TRBD1 (6 bases). Germline assignment: CDR1 SGHAT and CDR2 FQNNGV. The CDR3 loop spans 15 amino acids. The germline V and J ends were trimmed by 0 bases and 7 bases, with 12 bases remaining between them. The DNA of the CDR3 is TGTGCCAGCAGCTTAGATGCGGGGGCACGTGAAAAACTGTTTTTT. This translates into CASSLDAGAREKLFF. Combining the CDR3 with reference TRBV11-2 and TRBJ1-4 gives the whole variable domain EAGVAQSPRYKIIEKRQSVAFWCNPISGHATLYWYQQILGQGPKLLIQFQNNGVVDDSQLPKDRFSAERLKGVDSTLKIQPAKLEDSAVYLCASSLDAGAREKLFFGSGTQLSVL.

V and J are TRBV30 and TRBJ1-6; D not resolved. Germline CDR1 is GTSNPN and CDR2 is SVGIG (reference sequence). The CDR3 runs to 13 residues. Trimming cost V 8 bases and J 0 bases, with 8 bases left between them. CDR3 in DNA: TGTGCCGGCGGTCGCTCCTATAATTCACCCCTCCACTTT. It translates to CAGGRSYNSPLHF.

The chain joins TRBV5-6 to TRBJ2-5; a possible D gene is TRBD2 (5 bases). The ends were cut back, 0 bases at V and 6 bases at J, with 15 bases in the middle. Germline V gene lookup returns CDR1 SGHDT and CDR2 YYEEEE. This CDR3 has 15 amino acids. The CDR3: CASSLAEGSLQTQYF. In nucleotides, the CDR3 is TGTGCCAGCAGCTTGGCCGAGGGTTCCTTACAGACCCAGTACTTC.

The V gene is TRBV7-9, the J gene TRBJ2-1; TRBD1 might be the D (6 bases). V was cut by 1 base and J by 10 bases, with 8 bases left in between. The germline V gene encodes CDR1 SEHNR and CDR2 FQNEAQ (reference sequence). This CDR3 is built from 12 residues. The DNA for the CDR3 is TGTGCCAGCAGCTTAGTAGGGGGAGAGCAGTTCTTC. It specifies CASSLVGGEQFF. Full variable domain (missing parts from reference TRBV7-9 and TRBJ2-1): DTGVSQNPRHKITKRGQNVTFRCDPISEHNRLYWYRQTLGQGPEFLTYFQNEAQLEKSRLLSDRFSAERPKGSFSTLEIQRTEQGDSAMYLCASSLVGGEQFFGPGTRLTVL.

The chain links TRBV4-1 to TRBJ2-3, with 8 positions matching TRBD2. This CDR3 is built from 16 residues. With V trimmed by 1 base and J by 6 bases, 9 bases remained unmatched. Germline CDR1 MGHRA, CDR2 YSYEKL. CDR3: CASSQVLAGLADTQYF. The CDR3 nucleotides are TGCGCCAGCAGCCAAGTGTTAGCGGGACTCGCGGATACGCAGTATTTT.

The chain combines TRBV29-1 with TRBJ2-5, with a possible D match to TRBD2 (5 bases). The V end was cut by 1 base, the J end by 4 bases, with 13 bases between. The CDR3 totals 14 residues. Germline loops: CDR1 SQVTM, CDR2 ANQGSEA. The CDR3 loop reads CSVEVGEIGETQYF. The CDR3 DNA reads as TGCAGCGTTGAAGTTGGGGAGATTGGAGAGACCCAGTACTTC. The full variable domain, rest sourced from reference TRBV29-1 and TRBJ2-5, is SAVISQKPSRDICQRGTSLTIQCQVDSQVTMMFWYRQQPGQSLTLIATANQGSEATYESGFVIDKFPISRPNLTFSTLTVSNMSPEDSSIYLCSVEVGEIGETQYFGPGTRLLVL.

CDR3 loop: CASSPRPGQGNEKLFF. As DNA, the CDR3 is TGTGCCAGCAGCCCCCGACCGGGACAGGGTAATGAAAAACTGTTTTTT. The rearrangement joins TRBV4-2 to TRBJ1-4; TRBD1 agrees at 9 bases. V lost 4 bases to trimming and J lost 4 bases; unmatched junction nucleotides: 7. The CDR3 has 16 amino acids. The germline V gene encodes CDR1 LGHNA and CDR2 YNFKEQ.

The V and J genes are TRBV5-1 and TRBJ2-7, with D possibly matching TRBD2 (5 bases). CDR3 length: 15 amino acids. Germline-derived CDR1 and CDR2 are SGHRS and YFSETQ. Between the trimmed V and J ends, which lost 3 bases and 5 bases, there was a span of 18 bases. The CDR3 loop reads CASSYFLGLAHEQYF. The CDR3 DNA follows: TGCGCCAGCAGCTATTTTTTGGGCCTAGCCCACGAGCAGTACTTC. Together with reference TRBV5-1 and TRBJ2-7, the CDR3 gives the full variable domain: KAGVTQTPRYLIKTRGQQVTLSCSPISGHRSVSWYQQTPGQGLQFLFEYFSETQRNKGNFPGRFSGRQFSNSRSEMNVSTLELGDSALYLCASSYFLGLAHEQYFGPGTRLTVT.

By frequency in the sample, this clone is large (0.1 to 1%). The chain combines TRBV7-9 with TRBJ2-2; 8 bases agree with TRBD1. V gave up 1 base and J gave up 6 bases; unmatched junction bases: 7. This CDR3 has 16 amino acids. Germline values: CDR1 SEHNR, CDR2 FQNEAQ (reference sequence). The CDR3 is CASSLGDRGISGELFF. CDR3 DNA: TGTGCCAGCAGCTTAGGCGACAGGGGAATTTCCGGGGAGCTGTTTTTT.

This chain joins TRBV27 and TRBJ1-3; D may be TRBD1 (5 bases). Germline V lookup: CDR1 MNHEY, CDR2 SMNVEV (reference sequence). Trimming removed 5 bases at V and 8 bases at J, with 19 bases between. The CDR3 covers 15 residues. This chain's CDR3 is CASSAYSRTRDTIYF. CDR3 sequence (DNA): TGTGCCAGCAGTGCCTACAGTAGGACACGGGACACCATATATTTT.

The chain couples TRBV2 to TRBJ2-7; D call uncertain. The V and J ends lost 5 bases and 2 bases respectively, with 13 bases between them. CDR1 and CDR2 from the germline V gene are SNHLY and FYNNEI. The CDR3 length is 14 residues. CDR3 protein: CASSTRLLTYEQYF. CDR3 nucleotides: TGTGCCAGCAGTACTCGACTGTTAACCTACGAGCAGTACTTC.

The chain joins TRBV28 to TRBJ1-2; 7 nucleotides align to TRBD1. Germline assignment: CDR1 MDHEN and CDR2 SYDVKM. CDR3 length: 14 residues. V lost 6 bases, J lost 8 bases, and 12 bases stayed unmatched. The CDR3, as DNA: TGTGCCAGCAGCACAACAGGGGAATGGAGGGGCTACACCTTC. It is translated as CASSTTGEWRGYTF.

The gene calls are TRBV30 and TRBJ2-3; D gene ambiguous. Germline-derived CDR1 and CDR2 are GTSNPN and SVGIG (reference sequence). This CDR3 is built from 15 residues. Trimming took off 5 bases at V and 0 bases at J, with 15 bases between the two ends. The CDR3 DNA is TGTGCCTGGGCCTACCAGACTGATAGCACAGATACGCAGTATTTT. It yields the protein CAWAYQTDSTDTQYF.

For this clone: The sample has other DNA sequences that encode this CDR3 too. This rearrangement joins TRBV19 to TRBJ1-1; D remains ambiguous. The CDR3 runs to 13 residues. Germline CDR1 reads LNHDA; CDR2 reads SQIVND (reference sequence). Trimming shortened V by 3 bases and J by 0 bases, and 5 bases separated the two germline ends. The CDR3 DNA follows: TGTGCCAGTAGTATCGGCGTGAACACTGAAGCTTTCTTT. Its translation is CASSIGVNTEAFF.

This chain links TRBV9 with TRBJ1-2; TRBD1 matches 7 bases. The V gene's germline CDR1 is SGDLS and CDR2 YYNGEE. The CDR3 sequence is 14 residues long. The V and J ends lost 4 bases and 0 bases, in that order; junction bases with no gene match: 3. The CDR3 loop reads CASSPGGTNYGYTF. DNA for the CDR3: TGTGCCAGCAGCCCAGGGGGGACTAACTATGGCTACACCTTC.

The J gene is TRBJ1-1, the V gene TRBV9; D is undetermined. The CDR3 is 12 amino acids. Germline CDR1 is SGDLS and CDR2 is YYNGEE. Trimming removed 7 bases from V and 0 bases from J, with 7 bases in between. Written as DNA, the CDR3 is TGTGCCAGCGGACTTCTGAACACTGAAGCTTTCTTT. It encodes CASGLLNTEAFF.

The chain links TRBV5-6 to TRBJ1-2; 7 nucleotides line up with TRBD1. The length of the CDR3 is 16 residues. Germline CDR1 reads SGHDT; CDR2 reads YYEEEE. The V segment lost 5 bases and the J segment 5 bases; nucleotides outside the gene matches: 15. For the CDR3, the DNA is TGTGCCAGCAGACCGACGGAGAGGGGGCTGGGTTATGGCTACACCTTC. Its protein product is CASRPTERGLGYGYTF.

V is TRBV2 and J is TRBJ2-3; 8 positions match TRBD2. V lost 7 bases, J lost 0 bases, and 9 bases stayed unmatched. This CDR3 has 16 amino acids. Germline V lookup: CDR1 SNHLY, CDR2 FYNNEI. For the CDR3, the DNA is TGTGCCAGCACCCCCCCGGGGGGGGCTAGCACAGATACGCAGTATTTT. Amino acid sequence: CASTPPGGASTDTQYF. The full variable domain, completed using reference TRBV2 and TRBJ2-3, is EPEVTQTPSHQVTQMGQEVILRCVPISNHLYFYWYRQILGQKVEFLVSFYNNEISEKSEIFDDQFSVERPDGSNFTLKIRSTKLEDSAMYFCASTPPGGASTDTQYFGPGTRLTVL.

V usage is TRBV16 and J usage is TRBJ1-2; no firm D call. The CDR3 length is 15 residues. The ends were cut back, 3 bases at V and 8 bases at J, with 19 bases in the middle. Germline CDR1 reads KGHSY; CDR2 reads FQNENV. Written as DNA, the CDR3 is TGTGCCAGCAGCCACTTTGACGGGCCCGTAAGGGGCTACACCTTC. The encoded protein is CASSHFDGPVRGYTF.

The chain uses TRBV6-5 and TRBJ1-1; 7 nucleotides match TRBD1. The CDR3 contains 16 residues. Trimming took 2 bases from V and 12 from J; bases not matched to a gene: 18. Germline values: CDR1 MNHEY, CDR2 SVGAGI. CDR3: CASSYPSDRMGGKTFF. The CDR3 coding sequence is TGTGCCAGCAGTTACCCTTCGGACAGGATGGGGGGGAAAACTTTCTTT.

The chain links TRBV2 to TRBJ1-3; perhaps TRBD1 as D (6 bases). The CDR3 is made up of 18 amino acids. Trimming removed 0 bases from V and 0 bases from J, with 15 bases in between. Looked up from germline, CDR1 is SNHLY and CDR2 is FYNNEI. Written as DNA, the CDR3 is TGTGCCAGCAGTGAAGCGTCGGCCAGGGGCGCCTCTGGAAACACCATATATTTT. Encoded protein: CASSEASARGASGNTIYF.

V and J are TRBV4-1 and TRBJ1-5; 7 bases fit TRBD1. The CDR3 consists of 15 residues. Per the germline V gene, CDR1 is MGHRA and CDR2 is YSYEKL. Trimming took 3 bases from V and 0 from J; bases not matched to a gene: 2. CDR3 amino acids: CASSQTGNSNQPQHF. The CDR3, as DNA: TGCGCCAGCAGCCAGACAGGGAATAGCAATCAGCCCCAGCATTTT.

The chain combines TRBV2 with TRBJ2-7; D is ambiguous. This CDR3 has 14 amino acids. Trimming cost V 1 base and J 5 bases, with 12 bases left between them. CDR1 is SNHLY and CDR2 is FYNNEI in the germline V gene. CDR3 coding DNA: TGTGCCAGCAGTGAAGTAGGGTTCTTCGACGAGCAGTACTTC. It encodes CASSEVGFFDEQYF.

The table lists this clone with a few counts. J is TRBJ1-1 and V is TRBV5-4; no reliable D call. The V gene lost 4 bases and the J gene lost 0 bases, with 7 bases spanning the gap. Germline V gene lookup returns CDR1 SGHNT and CDR2 YYREEE (reference sequence). The CDR3 is made up of 13 amino acids. CDR3: CASSRGLNTEAFF. CDR3 sequence (DNA): TGTGCCAGCAGCCGTGGATTGAACACTGAAGCTTTCTTT.

This chain connects TRBV4-1 to TRBJ2-7; a weak D match, TRBD1 (5 bases). Trimming removed 1 base at V and 3 bases at J, with 16 bases between. Germline CDR1 reads MGHRA; CDR2 reads YSYEKL. The CDR3 covers 16 residues. The CDR3 coding sequence is TGCGCCAGCAGCCAAGTTTGGGGCAAGGAGAACTACGAGCAGTACTTC. Translating it yields CASSQVWGKENYEQYF.